This T cell receptor (beta chain) was sequenced during a study of technical replicates of blood from a few donors. Trimming took 1 base from V and 4 from J; bases not matched to a gene: 5. The CDR3 has 15 amino acids. Germline CDR1 and CDR2: SGHNT and YYREEE (reference sequence). This clone has only one observation. Repertoires were generated with immunoSEQ multiplex PCR, while TCRdb's copy carries only in-frame clones and drops some. The data contain some 70,000 clones, roughly 97% of them singletons. The genes are TRBV5-4 and TRBJ2-3; the match to TRBD2 covers 8 bases. Sequences were obtained from T cells isolated from PBMCs. This sequence originates from a human donor in good health. In nucleotides, the CDR3 is TGTGCCAGCAGCTTGAGCGGGAGTTCTGCAGATACGCAGTATTTT. Translation: CASSLSGSSADTQYF.